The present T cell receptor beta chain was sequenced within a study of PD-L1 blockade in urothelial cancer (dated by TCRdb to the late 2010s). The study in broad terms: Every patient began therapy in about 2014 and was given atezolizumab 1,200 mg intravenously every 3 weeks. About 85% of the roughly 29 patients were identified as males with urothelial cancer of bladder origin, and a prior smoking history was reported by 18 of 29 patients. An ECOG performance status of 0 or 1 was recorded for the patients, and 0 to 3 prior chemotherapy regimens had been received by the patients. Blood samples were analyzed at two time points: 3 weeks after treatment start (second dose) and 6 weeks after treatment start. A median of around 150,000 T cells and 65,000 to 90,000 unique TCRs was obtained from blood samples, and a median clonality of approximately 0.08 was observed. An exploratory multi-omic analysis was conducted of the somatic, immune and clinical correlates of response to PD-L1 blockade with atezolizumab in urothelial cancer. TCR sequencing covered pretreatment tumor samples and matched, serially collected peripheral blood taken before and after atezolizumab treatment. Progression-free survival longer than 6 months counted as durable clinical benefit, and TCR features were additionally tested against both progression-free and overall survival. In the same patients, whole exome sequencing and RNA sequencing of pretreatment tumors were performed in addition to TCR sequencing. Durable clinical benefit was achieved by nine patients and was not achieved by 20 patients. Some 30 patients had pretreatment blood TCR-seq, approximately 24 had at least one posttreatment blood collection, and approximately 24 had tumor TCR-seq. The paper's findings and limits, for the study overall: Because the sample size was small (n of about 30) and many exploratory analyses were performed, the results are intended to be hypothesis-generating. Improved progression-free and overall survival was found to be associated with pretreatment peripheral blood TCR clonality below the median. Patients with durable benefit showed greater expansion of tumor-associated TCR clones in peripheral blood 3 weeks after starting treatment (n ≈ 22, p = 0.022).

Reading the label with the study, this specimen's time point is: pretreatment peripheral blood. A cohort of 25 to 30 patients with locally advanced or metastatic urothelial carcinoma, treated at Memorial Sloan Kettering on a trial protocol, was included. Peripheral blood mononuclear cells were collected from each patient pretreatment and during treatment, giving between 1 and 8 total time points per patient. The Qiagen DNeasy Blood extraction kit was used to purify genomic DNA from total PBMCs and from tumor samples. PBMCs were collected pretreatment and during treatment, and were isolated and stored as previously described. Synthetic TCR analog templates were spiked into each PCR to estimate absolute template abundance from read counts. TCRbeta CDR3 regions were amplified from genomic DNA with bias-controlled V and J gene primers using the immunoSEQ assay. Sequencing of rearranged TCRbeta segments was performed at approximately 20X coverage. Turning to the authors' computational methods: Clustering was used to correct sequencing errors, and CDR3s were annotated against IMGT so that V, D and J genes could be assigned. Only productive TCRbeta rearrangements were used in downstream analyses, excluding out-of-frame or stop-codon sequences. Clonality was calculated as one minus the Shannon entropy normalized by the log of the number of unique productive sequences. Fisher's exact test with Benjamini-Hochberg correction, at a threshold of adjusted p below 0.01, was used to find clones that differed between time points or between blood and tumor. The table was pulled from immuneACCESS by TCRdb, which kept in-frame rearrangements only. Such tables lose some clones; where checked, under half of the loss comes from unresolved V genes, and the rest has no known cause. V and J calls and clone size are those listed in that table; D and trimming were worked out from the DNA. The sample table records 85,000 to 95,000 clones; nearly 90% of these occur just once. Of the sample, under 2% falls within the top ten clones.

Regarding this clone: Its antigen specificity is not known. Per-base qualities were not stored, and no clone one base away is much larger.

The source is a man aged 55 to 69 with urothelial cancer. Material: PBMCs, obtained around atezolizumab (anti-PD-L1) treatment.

CDR3 region: CASSQTSGGSSYNEQFF. DNA sequence: TGTGCCAGCAGCCAGACTAGCGGGGGGTCCTCCTACAATGAGCAGTTCTTC. This receptor chain uses TRBV4-2 and TRBJ2-1, with 13 middle bases fitting TRBD2. After removal of 3 bases from V and 0 bases from J, the junction retains 2 bases not matched to a gene. The germline V gene sets CDR1 to LGHNA and CDR2 to YNFKEQ. Measured from the cysteine to the phenylalanine, the CDR3 is 17 residues long. Only the CDR3 DNA stays, 51 bases, in frame from base 1.